This T cell receptor beta chain was identified in a study of T cells in Graves' hyperthyroidism and ophthalmopathy. Diagnoses were made from clinical symptoms, serum measures (thyroxine and TRAb), thyroid ultrasound and orbital computed tomography. This clonotype has at least ten counts. This CDR3 is built from 14 residues. V was trimmed by 5 bases and J by 6 bases, leaving 14 bases between them. Germline V lookup: CDR1 SGHTA, CDR2 FQGTGA. TCR beta CDR3 region amplification was performed from RNA transcripts. HTBI primers drove first-round RT-PCR of the TCR CDR3. TCRdb called the multiplex PCR reads again in MiXCR, with one record for every CDR3 protein. This table has 350,000 to 400,000 distinct CDR3 sequences, 14% appearing once.

The sequencing sample was made of blood. J is TRBJ2-1 and V is TRBV7-3; either TRBD1 or TRBD2 may fit D (7 bases each). This sequence originates from a woman aged 55-70 years with Graves' hyperthyroidism. The DNA for the CDR3 is TGTGCCAGCAGCCCAGGGGGGGCAGCCAATGAGCAGTTCTTC. As protein: CASSPGGAANEQFF.